These 10 T cell receptor beta chains came from one sample sequenced in a study of cytomegalovirus exposure and HLA in healthy donors. Only in-frame clones appear in the TCRdb table, and some are missing; sequencing was by immunoSEQ multiplex PCR. The sample includes more than 55,000 clones, around 95% seen only once; the top ten take 0.5% to 0.65%. Source material: PBMCs. These receptors came from a woman between 18 and 30 years old in good health and CMV-seronegative.

The chain links TRBV19 to TRBJ2-7, with TRBD1 as a possible D gene (6 bases). V lost 6 bases and J lost 5, with 11 bases in between. The CDR3 is made up of 12 amino acids. Germline V lookup: CDR1 LNHDA, CDR2 SQIVND (reference sequence). The DNA for the CDR3 is TGTGCCAGTAGCAAAACAGGGCACGAGCAGTACTTC. Its translation: CASSKTGHEQYF.

The chain employs TRBV9 and TRBJ2-1; 9 nucleotides line up with TRBD1. CDR3 length: 15 residues. V trimming: 6 bases; J trimming: 8 bases; junction bases outside the gene matches: 12. Germline V lookup: CDR1 SGDLS, CDR2 YYNGEE. The CDR3 sequence is CASKQGAGDTHEQFF. In DNA form, the CDR3 reads TGTGCCAGCAAACAGGGGGCGGGGGACACCCATGAGCAGTTCTTC.

The chain uses TRBV9 and TRBJ1-3; possibly TRBD1 for D (6 bases). V lost 3 bases and J lost 4, with 26 bases in between. There are 19 residues in the CDR3. From germline, CDR1 is SGDLS and CDR2 YYNGEE. The CDR3, as DNA: TGTGCCAGCAGCGCCCACCCCCGACAGGCCCAGGGAATCGGAAACACCATATATTTT. It specifies CASSAHPRQAQGIGNTIYF.

The chain links TRBV4-2 to TRBJ1-4; D is unresolved. Germline V CDR1 and CDR2: LGHNA, YNFKEQ. This CDR3 has 15 residues. Trimming took off 0 bases at V and 3 bases at J, with 8 bases between the two ends. The CDR3 loop reads CASSQELGPNEKLFF. As DNA, the CDR3 is TGTGCCAGCAGCCAAGAGCTGGGCCCTAATGAAAAACTGTTTTTT.

V usage is TRBV6-5 and J usage is TRBJ1-2; D might be TRBD1 (6 bases). The CDR3 is made up of 13 amino acids. Germline CDR1 is MNHEY and CDR2 is SVGAGI. The V gene lost 6 bases and the J gene lost 6 bases, with 14 bases spanning the gap. The CDR3 region is CASSVTGIHGYTF. In nucleotides, the CDR3 is TGTGCCAGCAGCGTAACAGGGATACATGGCTACACCTTC.

J is TRBJ2-1 and V is TRBV6-4; D unresolved. The CDR3 loop spans 13 amino acids. V was trimmed by 6 bases and J by 1 base, leaving 7 bases between them. The germline gives CDR1 MRHNA, CDR2 SNTAGT. As DNA, the CDR3 is TGTGCCAGCAGCGCGGATTCCTACAATGAGCAGTTCTTC. Translation: CASSADSYNEQFF.

The J gene is TRBJ2-2, the V gene TRBV2, with D possibly being TRBD2 (7 bases). Deletions cut 0 bases from V and 6 bases from J, with 8 bases between. Germline loops: CDR1 SNHLY, CDR2 FYNNEI. The CDR3 covers 14 residues. CDR3 DNA: TGTGCCAGCAGTGAAGCAGGGGGGGCCGGGGAGCTGTTTTTT. It yields the protein CASSEAGGAGELFF.

The V gene is TRBV9, the J gene TRBJ2-7; 9 positions match TRBD2. The CDR3 consists of 16 residues. J was trimmed by 7 bases and V by 0 bases; bases with no gene match: 11. Germline assignment: CDR1 SGDLS and CDR2 YYNGEE. This chain's CDR3 is CASSVGYSGGREEQYF. Here the CDR3 DNA reads TGTGCCAGCAGCGTAGGTTATAGCGGGGGCCGGGAAGAGCAGTACTTC. Combining the CDR3 with reference TRBV9 and TRBJ2-7 gives the whole variable domain DSGVTQTPKHLITATGQRVTLRCSPRSGDLSVYWYQQSLDQGLQFLIQYYNGEERAKGNILERFSAQQFPDLHSELNLSSLELGDSALYFCASSVGYSGGREEQYFGPGTRLTVT.

The CDR3 nucleotides read TGTGCCAGCAGCCCTAGCGGTGTAAGCACAGATACGCAGTATTTT. Its protein product is CASSPSGVSTDTQYF. The J gene is TRBJ2-3, the V gene TRBV9; 7 positions match TRBD2. This CDR3 has 15 residues. Germline V gene lookup returns CDR1 SGDLS and CDR2 YYNGEE. The ends lost 4 bases at V and 0 bases at J; junction bases unmatched: 5.

The J gene is TRBJ2-6, the V gene TRBV27; 12 positions match TRBD2. With V trimmed by 1 base and J by 2 bases, 3 bases remained unmatched. CDR1 and CDR2 (germline): MNHEY, SMNVEV (reference sequence). This CDR3 region has 18 residues. CDR3 loop: CASSLFLAGGPGANVLTF. CDR3 nucleotides: TGTGCCAGCAGTTTATTTCTAGCGGGGGGGCCTGGGGCCAACGTCCTGACTTTC. The variable domain in full, with the rest retrieved from reference TRBV27 and TRBJ2-6, is EAQVTQNPRYLITVTGKKLTVTCSQNMNHEYMSWYRQDPGLGLRQIYYSMNVEVTDKGDVPEGYKVSRKEKRNFPLILESPSPNQTSLYFCASSLFLAGGPGANVLTFGAGSRLTVL.